The 21 T cell receptor beta chains below were found in one sample sequenced in a study of blood T cell repertoires in COVID-19. TCRdb's copy holds only in-frame clones and misses some; the assay was immunoSEQ multiplex PCR. The profile covers approximately 200,000 clones, with approximately 91% appearing a single time and around 2.9% taken by the ten largest. The specimen sequenced was peripheral blood. Every receptor here comes from a woman in her sixties or seventies with acute or convalescent COVID-19.

The V and J genes are TRBV7-2 and TRBJ2-5, with a tentative D call TRBD2 (6 bases). The CDR3 consists of 13 residues. V gave up 6 bases and J gave up 5 bases, with 13 bases separating them. Germline values: CDR1 SGHTA, CDR2 FQGNSA. CDR3 amino acids: CASRSLAFETQYF. DNA for the CDR3: TGTGCCAGCAGATCACTAGCTTTTGAGACCCAGTACTTC.

The chain employs TRBV27 and TRBJ1-3; 10 bases match TRBD1. With 2 bases clipped from V and 0 bases from J, the junction kept 7 bases outside the gene matches. Germline V gene data show CDR1 as MNHEY and CDR2 as SMNVEV (reference sequence). The CDR3 loop spans 18 amino acids. The CDR3 nucleotides are TGTGCCAGCAGTTTAAGGCCCCGGGACAGGGGCTCTGGAAACACCATATATTTT. It is translated as CASSLRPRDRGSGNTIYF.

J is TRBJ2-3 and V is TRBV2; 10 nucleotides match TRBD2. The CDR3 is made up of 14 amino acids. The trim removed 7 bases at V and 6 bases at J, leaving 7 bases unmatched. CDR1 is SNHLY, CDR2 FYNNEI, per germline. CDR3 nucleotides: TGTGCCAGCACCGTCACTAGCGGGGAGGATACGCAGTATTTT. It encodes CASTVTSGEDTQYF. The full variable domain, its missing parts supplied by reference TRBV2 and TRBJ2-3, is EPEVTQTPSHQVTQMGQEVILRCVPISNHLYFYWYRQILGQKVEFLVSFYNNEISEKSEIFDDQFSVERPDGSNFTLKIRSTKLEDSAMYFCASTVTSGEDTQYFGPGTRLTVL.

The chain links TRBV29-1 to TRBJ2-1, with a weak D call TRBD2 (6 bases). Trimming stripped 7 bases from V and 5 bases from J, with 18 bases between. The CDR3 sequence is 14 residues long. Per germline, CDR1 SQVTM and CDR2 ANQGSEA. The CDR3, as DNA: TGCAGCGCAAGCGCGGGGAATGCGAACAATGAGCAGTTCTTC. This codes for CSASAGNANNEQFF.

The V call is TRBV7-8, the J call TRBJ1-2; D unclear. Trimming cost V 1 base and J 5 bases, with 8 bases left between them. Germline values: CDR1 SGHVS, CDR2 FQNEAQ. This CDR3 region has 13 residues. CDR3 coding DNA: TGTGCCAGCAGCTTAGACGGCGGTTATGGCTACACCTTC. It yields the protein CASSLDGGYGYTF.

The V and J genes are TRBV7-9 and TRBJ1-6; possible D gene TRBD1, 5 bases. V gave up 5 bases and J gave up 8 bases, with 16 bases separating them. The V gene's germline CDR1 is SEHNR and CDR2 FQNEAQ (reference sequence). The CDR3 spans 15 residues. This chain's CDR3 is CASSAGLGGDSPLHF. The CDR3, as DNA: TGTGCCAGCAGCGCCGGTCTCGGGGGAGATTCACCCCTCCACTTT.

The rearrangement links TRBV6-5 to TRBJ1-1, with D uncertain. Germline V gene sequence: CDR1 MNHEY, CDR2 SVGAGI. The CDR3 contains 16 residues. Trimming removed 4 bases at V and 0 bases at J, with 15 bases between. DNA for the CDR3: TGTGCCAGCAGTTCTAGTCGCCCACACATGAACACTGAAGCTTTCTTT. Translating gives CASSSSRPHMNTEAFF.

The chain recombines TRBV10-2 with TRBJ1-1; no firm D call. V lost 0 bases, J lost 6 bases, and 5 bases lay in between. Germline CDR1 WSHSY, CDR2 SAAADI. The CDR3 runs 12 residues. CDR3 region: CASSESLPEAFF. In DNA form, the CDR3 reads TGCGCCAGCAGTGAGTCCCTTCCTGAAGCTTTCTTT.

This clone appeared once. The V and J genes are TRBV12-3 or TRBV12-4 and TRBJ2-2; possibly TRBD1 for D (6 bases). V was cut by 2 bases and J by 9 bases, with 10 bases left in between. This CDR3 spans 13 amino acids. The CDR3 reads CASSLLGARELFF. In DNA, the CDR3 is TGTGCCAGCAGTTTATTGGGGGCCCGGGAGCTGTTTTTT.

The chain uses TRBV6-5 and TRBJ1-4; TRBD1 is a possible D gene (6 bases). V dropped 1 base and J dropped 5 bases, with 14 bases sitting between them. CDR3 length: 16 amino acids. Germline V gene lookup returns CDR1 MNHEY and CDR2 SVGAGI. The CDR3 sequence is CASSYLGTSLNEKLFF. In DNA, the CDR3 is TGTGCCAGCAGTTACTTAGGGACATCCCTAAATGAAAAACTGTTTTTT.

The chain has TRBV7-8 and TRBJ2-7; D gene unclear. The CDR3 totals 14 residues. The V gene lost 3 bases and the J gene lost 2 bases, with 11 bases spanning the gap. CDR1 is SGHVS and CDR2 is FQNEAQ in the germline V gene. The CDR3 DNA follows: TGTGCCAGCAGCTTTGAAGTCCCAGCCTACGAGCAGTACTTC. It encodes CASSFEVPAYEQYF.

The chain has TRBV7-3 and TRBJ1-1, with 9 nucleotides matching TRBD1. There are 17 residues in the CDR3. J gave up 4 bases and V 1 base, and 10 bases lay outside the gene matches. Germline values: CDR1 SGHTA, CDR2 FQGTGA. The CDR3 sequence is CASSLIGGQGVATEAFF. The CDR3 coding sequence is TGTGCCAGCAGCTTAATTGGGGGACAGGGTGTAGCCACTGAAGCTTTCTTT.

The chain carries TRBV5-8 and TRBJ2-2; 7 bases fit TRBD2. With V trimmed by 1 base and J by 2 bases, 5 bases remained unmatched. In germline, CDR1 is SGHTS, CDR2 YDEGEE. The CDR3 length is 16 residues. CDR3 amino acids: CASSLRSSGNTGELFF. Written as DNA, the CDR3 is TGTGCCAGCAGCTTGAGGTCTAGCGGAAACACCGGGGAGCTGTTTTTT.

J is TRBJ1-6 and V is TRBV7-2; D may be TRBD1 (5 bases). The CDR3 totals 16 residues. Per the germline V gene, CDR1 is SGHTA and CDR2 is FQGNSA. Between the trimmed V and J ends, which lost 2 bases and 2 bases, there was a span of 10 bases. As DNA, the CDR3 is TGTGCCAGCAGCTTACAGGGTAACCCCTATAATTCACCCCTCCACTTT. It encodes CASSLQGNPYNSPLHF.

The chain joins TRBV27 to TRBJ1-6, with 7 positions matching TRBD1. Germline CDR1 reads MNHEY; CDR2 reads SMNVEV (reference sequence). The CDR3 has 15 amino acids. Trimming at V came to 1 base and at J to 9 bases, leaving 6 bases not matched to a gene. The CDR3 coding sequence is TGTGCCAGCAGTTTATTCCCCCGACAGGGTTCACCCCTCCACTTT. It is translated as CASSLFPRQGSPLHF.

The V and J genes are TRBV7-9 and TRBJ2-5; a possible D gene is TRBD1 (5 bases). The CDR3 sequence is 14 residues long. CDR1 and CDR2 from the germline V gene are SEHNR and FQNEAQ (reference sequence). V was clipped by 5 bases and J by 2 bases, with 12 bases between them. The CDR3 loop is CASSTDRVQETQYF. CDR3 nucleotide sequence: TGTGCCAGCAGCACAGACAGAGTGCAAGAGACCCAGTACTTC.

CDR3 DNA: TGTGCCAGCAGCAAAGTGGTCGTCTGGCTCGAGCAGTACTTC. Its protein product is CASSKVVVWLEQYF. The chain carries TRBV21-1 and TRBJ2-7; TRBD1 was called by the table and not checked on the DNA. TRBV21-1 is annotated as a pseudogene. The CDR3 consists of 14 residues.

CDR3 region: CAWSPIGQFNQPQHF. CDR3 nucleotides: TGTGCCTGGAGCCCTATCGGACAGTTCAATCAGCCCCAGCATTTT. The V call is TRBV30, the J call TRBJ1-5; the D gene is possibly TRBD1 (6 bases). Trimming pared 3 bases from V and 3 bases from J, leaving 15 bases between. This CDR3 has 15 residues. Germline CDR1 reads GTSNPN; CDR2 reads SVGIG (reference sequence).

The chain is built from TRBV11-2 and TRBJ2-3; weak D call: TRBD2 (6 bases). The CDR3 extends over 16 amino acids. CDR1 is SGHAT, CDR2 FQNNGV, per germline. V lost 0 bases and J 2 bases, leaving 12 bases between the germline ends. The CDR3 spells CASSLDTGLVTDTQYF. CDR3 coding DNA: TGTGCCAGCAGCTTAGACACGGGACTTGTCACAGATACGCAGTATTTT.

The V call is TRBV7-9, the J call TRBJ2-1; D is possibly TRBD2 (5 bases). The V end lost 3 bases, the J end lost 5 bases, and 11 bases lay between the germline ends. Germline CDR1 and CDR2: SEHNR and FQNEAQ (reference sequence). The CDR3 sequence is 14 residues long. The CDR3 is CASSFGLLHNEQFF. Here the CDR3 DNA reads TGTGCCAGCAGCTTCGGACTCCTCCACAATGAGCAGTTCTTC.

The chain joins TRBV10-1 to TRBJ2-1; 10 bases match TRBD1. CDR3 length: 15 residues. Germline loops: CDR1 WNHNN, CDR2 SYGVQD (reference sequence). Trimming cost V 4 bases and J 3 bases; bases outside gene matches: 3. This CDR3 reads CASSGGDRGYNEQFF. Here the CDR3 DNA reads TGCGCCAGCAGTGGGGGGGACAGGGGCTACAATGAGCAGTTCTTC.